The 29 T cell receptor beta chains listed next were all sequenced from one sample in a study of cytomegalovirus exposure and HLA in healthy donors. Some clones are missing from TCRdb's copy, which holds only in-frame ones; the method was immunoSEQ multiplex PCR. The table has about 250,000 clones, approximately 87% seen once. The sample was PBMCs. The receptor source for this set is a man younger than 35 in good health and CMV-seronegative.

The V gene is TRBV19, the J gene TRBJ1-5; perhaps TRBD1 as D (6 bases). Trimming left V 4 bases short and J 6 bases short, with 22 bases between. The germline CDR1 and CDR2 sequences are LNHDA and SQIVND (reference sequence). The CDR3 is 17 residues long. CDR3 loop: CASSTLDSRLRGQPQHF. The CDR3 region has the DNA TGTGCCAGTAGTACGCTGGACAGCCGGCTAAGGGGTCAGCCCCAGCATTTT.

The chain is built from TRBV2 and TRBJ1-5; D is undetermined. V lost 8 bases to trimming and J lost 0 bases, with 20 bases between them. Germline lookup yields CDR1 SNHLY and CDR2 FYNNEI. The CDR3 has 17 residues. CDR3 DNA: TGTGCCAGCTCCAATAATGGGGAGTCTTATAGCAATCAGCCCCAGCATTTT. Translated: CASSNNGESYSNQPQHF.

The gene calls are TRBV9 and TRBJ1-2; D unclear. With 0 bases removed from V and 4 bases from J, the gap between germline ends came to 10 bases. This CDR3 region has 14 residues. The germline gives CDR1 SGDLS, CDR2 YYNGEE. CDR3: CASSVATSSYGYTF. The CDR3 nucleotides read TGTGCCAGCAGCGTAGCTACGAGCTCCTATGGCTACACCTTC.

The V gene is TRBV19, the J gene TRBJ2-5; TRBD1 matches at 9 bases. Germline CDR1 LNHDA, CDR2 SQIVND (reference sequence). The CDR3 covers 15 residues. V lost 5 bases, J lost 5 bases, and 9 bases stayed unmatched. The CDR3 loop is CASSSGGTGRETQYF. CDR3 nucleotide sequence: TGTGCCAGTAGTTCCGGGGGGACAGGGCGGGAGACCCAGTACTTC.

The rearrangement joins TRBV5-1 to TRBJ2-7, with 9 nucleotides matching TRBD1. CDR3 length: 14 residues. The germline V gene encodes CDR1 SGHRS and CDR2 YFSETQ. V lost 4 bases to trimming and J lost 2 bases; unmatched junction nucleotides: 4. CDR3 protein: CASSGGQGAYEQYF. CDR3 nucleotides: TGCGCCAGCAGCGGGGGACAGGGTGCCTACGAGCAGTACTTC. The entire variable domain, with the rest obtained from reference TRBV5-1 and TRBJ2-7, is as follows: KAGVTQTPRYLIKTRGQQVTLSCSPISGHRSVSWYQQTPGQGLQFLFEYFSETQRNKGNFPGRFSGRQFSNSRSEMNVSTLELGDSALYLCASSGGQGAYEQYFGPGTRLTVT.

The chain links TRBV7-2 to TRBJ1-2; TRBD1 matches 8 bases. The CDR3 is 18 amino acids. CDR1 and CDR2 from the germline V gene are SGHTA and FQGNSA. With V trimmed by 2 bases and J by 8 bases, 19 bases remained unmatched. The CDR3 sequence: CASSLRPGTGSGMWGYTF. The CDR3 nucleotides are TGTGCCAGCAGCTTACGTCCCGGGACAGGTTCGGGGATGTGGGGCTACACCTTC.

The CDR3 here is CASSPDPGNTIYF. The DNA for the CDR3 is TGCGCCAGCAGCCCAGATCCTGGAAACACCATATATTTT. The chain joins TRBV5-1 to TRBJ1-3; D not resolved. Germline V CDR1 and CDR2: SGHRS, YFSETQ. This CDR3 contains 13 residues. Deletions cut 4 bases from V and 2 bases from J, with 7 bases between.

A single count supports this clone. The chain employs TRBV19 and TRBJ1-5; no reliable D call. The CDR3 sequence is 15 residues long. V was shortened by 1 base and J by 1 base, with 8 bases between the two germline ends. Germline CDR1 and CDR2: LNHDA and SQIVND (reference sequence). CDR3 DNA: TGTGCCAGTAGTATAGTCTCCGGGAGCAATCAGCCCCAGCATTTT. As protein: CASSIVSGSNQPQHF.

V is TRBV7-6 and J is TRBJ2-2; 11 nucleotides align to TRBD2. Germline values: CDR1 SGHVS, CDR2 FNYEAQ. The CDR3 consists of 16 residues. V shed 3 bases, J shed 8 bases, and the junction held 8 bases outside the gene matches. Here the CDR3 DNA reads TGTGCCAGCAGCTTGACTAGCGGGATGACTTCGGGGGAGCTGTTTTTT. Translating it yields CASSLTSGMTSGELFF.

The chain joins TRBV13 to TRBJ1-6; the D is unclear. The germline gives CDR1 PRHDT, CDR2 FYEKMQ (reference sequence). V lost 6 bases, J lost 5 bases, and 14 bases lay in between. The CDR3 runs 15 residues. The CDR3 region has the DNA TGTGCCAGCAGGTCGGGAGTAAGGGATAATTCACCCCTCCACTTT. Encoded protein: CASRSGVRDNSPLHF.

The chain carries TRBV9 and TRBJ2-1, with 8 bases lining up with TRBD2. CDR1 is SGDLS and CDR2 is YYNGEE in the germline V gene. The V and J ends lost 3 bases and 9 bases, in that order; junction bases with no gene match: 8. The CDR3 runs to 14 residues. The CDR3 loop is CASSASSGRSEQFF. CDR3 in DNA: TGTGCCAGCAGCGCCTCCAGCGGGAGATCTGAGCAGTTCTTC.

This clone has a handful of counts. The genes are TRBV5-1 and TRBJ2-7, with 8 bases fitting TRBD1. Germline V lookup: CDR1 SGHRS, CDR2 YFSETQ. The CDR3 has 14 amino acids. Trimming at V came to 4 bases and at J to 5 bases, leaving 8 bases not matched to a gene. The CDR3 reads CASSTGQGRDEQYF. CDR3 DNA sequence: TGCGCCAGCAGCACTGGACAGGGTCGCGACGAGCAGTACTTC.

Note on this clone: The same CDR3 also results from other DNA sequences found in this sample. The V and J genes are TRBV4-3 and TRBJ1-6, with D perhaps TRBD1 (5 bases). Trimming left V 0 bases short and J 9 bases short, with 12 bases between. The CDR3 sequence is 15 residues long. Germline loops: CDR1 LGHNA, CDR2 YSLEER. Here the CDR3 DNA reads TGCGCCAGCAGCCAAGATCGGCAGGGCGGTTCACCCCTCCACTTT. Amino acid sequence: CASSQDRQGGSPLHF.

The chain couples TRBV2 to TRBJ1-2; the match to TRBD1 covers 8 bases. This CDR3 spans 15 amino acids. From germline, CDR1 is SNHLY and CDR2 FYNNEI. Trimming at V came to 6 bases and at J to 2 bases, leaving 8 bases not matched to a gene. The CDR3 is CASRADRAGNYGYTF. The CDR3 DNA reads TGTGCCAGCAGGGCGGACAGGGCCGGGAACTATGGCTACACCTTC.

The chain is built from TRBV29-1 and TRBJ1-4; 7 positions match TRBD1. Germline-derived CDR1 and CDR2 are SQVTM and ANQGSEA. The V gene end was trimmed by 5 bases and the J gene end by 7 bases; junction bases not matched to a gene: 4. This CDR3 contains 12 residues. This CDR3 reads CSVRQGVEKLFF. CDR3 bases: TGCAGCGTTCGACAGGGCGTTGAAAAACTGTTTTTT.

The genes are TRBV18 and TRBJ2-1; 12 bases map to TRBD2. The CDR3 contains 16 residues. Trimming took 0 bases from V and 7 from J; bases not matched to a gene: 4. Germline V gene data show CDR1 as KGHSH and CDR2 as LQKENI. The CDR3 nucleotides are TGTGCCAGCTCACCACCCGCCGGGACTAGCGGGAATGAGCAGTTCTTC. Protein sequence: CASSPPAGTSGNEQFF.

The chain has TRBV27 and TRBJ2-7; D gene ambiguous. V lost 5 bases and J 3 bases, leaving 5 bases between the germline ends. The CDR3 spans 11 residues. CDR1 and CDR2 from the germline V gene are MNHEY and SMNVEV (reference sequence). For the CDR3, the DNA is TGTGCCAGCAGTCTCTACTACGAGCAGTACTTC. It is translated as CASSLYYEQYF.

DNA for the CDR3: TGTGCCATGGGACTCACACAAGAGACCCAGTACTTC. Protein: CAMGLTQETQYF. V is TRBV2 and J is TRBJ2-5; a possible D gene is TRBD2 (6 bases). The CDR3 consists of 12 residues. Germline V gene lookup returns CDR1 SNHLY and CDR2 FYNNEI. V gave up 10 bases and J gave up 2 bases, with 11 bases separating them.

The chain combines TRBV7-9 with TRBJ1-1; D is unclear. Germline-derived CDR1 and CDR2 are SEHNR and FQNEAQ (reference sequence). The CDR3 runs to 13 residues. The V gene lost 2 bases and the J gene lost 0 bases, with 4 bases spanning the gap. The CDR3: CASSLSLNTEAFF. The CDR3 DNA is TGTGCCAGCAGCTTATCTTTGAACACTGAAGCTTTCTTT.

The genes are TRBV21-1 and TRBJ2-1; the D segment call TRBD2 is taken from the table without a DNA check. TRBV21-1 constitutes a pseudogene. The CDR3 sequence is 19 residues long. In DNA form, the CDR3 reads TGTGCCAGCAGCGCCCTTTCTCGTGGAGTGGTGGATGACGAGGGTGAGCAGTTCTTC. Protein sequence: CASSALSRGVVDDEGEQFF.

The chain uses TRBV11-2 and TRBJ2-1; TRBD2 matches at 7 bases. Per germline, CDR1 SGHAT and CDR2 FQNNGV. Unmatched junction bases numbered 6, after V lost 10 bases and J lost 3 bases. The CDR3 is made up of 13 amino acids. DNA for the CDR3: TGTGCCACATTGGGACTACTCTACAATGAGCAGTTCTTC. Protein: CATLGLLYNEQFF.

This rearrangement joins TRBV7-3 to TRBJ2-1, with D maybe TRBD1 (5 bases). This CDR3 is built from 13 residues. CDR1 is SGHTA, CDR2 FQGTGA, per germline. Trimming pared 1 base from V and 15 bases from J, leaving 16 bases between. The CDR3 reads CASSLSQTAPLFF. The CDR3 DNA reads TGTGCCAGCAGCTTAAGCCAGACAGCCCCTTTGTTCTTC.

This rearrangement joins TRBV5-4 to TRBJ2-3; 10 positions agree with TRBD1. Germline V gene data show CDR1 as SGHNT and CDR2 as YYREEE (reference sequence). Trimming cost V 4 bases and J 6 bases; bases outside gene matches: 11. CDR3 length: 16 residues. As DNA, the CDR3 is TGTGCCAGCAGCCTCCGGGACAGGGGATTCGGGGATACGCAGTATTTT. Protein product: CASSLRDRGFGDTQYF.

This clone came up once. This chain connects TRBV5-1 to TRBJ1-5; no clear D gene. Per the germline V gene, CDR1 is SGHRS and CDR2 is YFSETQ. Trimming took 2 bases from V and 6 from J, leaving 9 bases between them. The length of the CDR3 is 13 residues. The CDR3 sequence is CASSFSPGQPQHF. CDR3 sequence (DNA): TGCGCCAGCAGCTTTTCCCCGGGTCAGCCCCAGCATTTT.

V usage is TRBV9 and J usage is TRBJ1-2, with 8 bases identical to TRBD1. Germline loops: CDR1 SGDLS, CDR2 YYNGEE. V lost 3 bases to trimming and J lost 8 bases; unmatched junction nucleotides: 12. The CDR3 is 15 residues long. CDR3 loop: CASSEDGTGSIGYTF. The CDR3 nucleotides are TGTGCCAGCAGCGAAGACGGGACAGGAAGTATAGGCTACACCTTC.

The chain has TRBV5-1 and TRBJ2-3, with D possibly TRBD2 on 6 matching bases. The V gene's germline CDR1 is SGHRS and CDR2 YFSETQ. V was clipped by 9 bases and J by 4 bases, with 18 bases between them. The CDR3 runs 14 residues. CDR3 nucleotides: TGCGCCACCAAGGCGGGACCCTCGGCAGATACGCAGTATTTT. Amino acid sequence: CATKAGPSADTQYF.

This clone showed up just once. V gene TRBV5-1 combines with J gene TRBJ2-1, with 13 bases identical to TRBD2. This CDR3 has 16 amino acids. CDR1 SGHRS and CDR2 YFSETQ come from the germline V gene. The V gene end was trimmed by 0 bases and the J gene end by 9 bases; junction bases not matched to a gene: 6. In DNA form, the CDR3 reads TGCGCCAGCAGCTTGGAACTAGCGGGGGGGCAGGGTGAGCAGTTCTTC. It encodes CASSLELAGGQGEQFF. The full variable domain, rest sourced from reference TRBV5-1 and TRBJ2-1, is KAGVTQTPRYLIKTRGQQVTLSCSPISGHRSVSWYQQTPGQGLQFLFEYFSETQRNKGNFPGRFSGRQFSNSRSEMNVSTLELGDSALYLCASSLELAGGQGEQFFGPGTRLTVL.

The chain is built from TRBV11-3 and TRBJ2-1, with a tentative D call TRBD2 (6 bases). CDR3 length equals 13 residues. V was pared by 2 bases and J by 15 bases, with 17 bases between. Per the germline V gene, CDR1 is SGHNT and CDR2 is YENEEA. This chain's CDR3 is CASSLIGGGHGFF. For the CDR3, the DNA is TGTGCCAGCAGCTTAATCGGGGGAGGCCATGGGTTCTTC.

The V call is TRBV5-1, the J call TRBJ2-3; 7 bases line up with TRBD1. The germline V gene has CDR1 SGHRS and CDR2 YFSETQ. CDR3 length: 15 residues. The J segment lost 0 bases and the V segment lost 4 bases, leaving 5 bases of the junction unmatched. CDR3 in amino acids: CASSRDSQSTDTQYF. CDR3 DNA sequence: TGCGCCAGCAGCCGGGACAGCCAGAGCACAGATACGCAGTATTTT.